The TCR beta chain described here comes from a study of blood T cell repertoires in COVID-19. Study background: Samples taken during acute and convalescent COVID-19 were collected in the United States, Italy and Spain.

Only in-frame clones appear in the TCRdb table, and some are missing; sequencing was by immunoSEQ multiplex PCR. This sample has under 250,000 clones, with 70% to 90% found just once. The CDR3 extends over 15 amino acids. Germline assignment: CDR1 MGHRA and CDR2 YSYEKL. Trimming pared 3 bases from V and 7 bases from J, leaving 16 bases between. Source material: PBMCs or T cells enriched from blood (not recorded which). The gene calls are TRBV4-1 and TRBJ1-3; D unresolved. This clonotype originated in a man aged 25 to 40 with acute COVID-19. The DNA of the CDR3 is TGCGCCAGCAGCCAGCAACCGGGGTCTGAGAACACCATATATTTT. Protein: CASSQQPGSENTIYF.